This T cell receptor (beta chain) was sequenced in a study of T-cell reconstitution after alpha-beta-depleted transplantation in children. In germline, CDR1 is DFQATT, CDR2 SNEGSKA (reference sequence). Trimming removed 6 bases at V and 2 bases at J, with 12 bases between. This CDR3 is 13 amino acids long. Unique molecular identifiers were built into the TCRbeta library. TCRdb passed the PCR reads through MiXCR, listing each CDR3 protein once. The sample contains roughly 610,000 distinct CDR3 sequences, over 9.5% of which appear only once. The sample in question was PBMCs from the stem cell graft donor, obtained from the stem cell graft. The chain couples TRBV20-1 to TRBJ2-3; D may correspond to TRBD1 or TRBD2 (5 bases each). The TCR sequence derives from a human donor who donated a stem cell graft to a child with acute myeloid leukemia. The CDR3 nucleotides are TGCAGTGCGATCGAGGGGATCACAGATACGCAGTATTTT. Amino acids: CSAIEGITDTQYF.